The T cell receptor beta chain under discussion was sequenced for a study of Ad26.COV2.S vaccination and SARS-CoV-2 variants. Treatment denoted: about 20 received Ad26.COV2.S at low or high dose, single or two shots; several received placebo; per-sample allocation not given. Following the first vaccine or placebo injection, samples were taken on day 63. Using immunoSEQ multiplex PCR, the repertoire was profiled, and TCRdb retains in-frame clones only, with some absent. The top ten clones hold 3% to 3.5% of a sample with around 380,000 clones, about 85% of them seen once. Germline V gene lookup returns CDR1 MRHNA and CDR2 SNTAGT. V was clipped by 2 bases and J by 4 bases, with 8 bases between them. The CDR3 contains 14 residues. As concerns this clone: Its specificity is not known.

Study-level findings and limits: Spike-specific TCR breadth was greater in vaccine than placebo recipients. Possible underestimation of total T cell responses by the TCR breadth and depth analyses was noted. It was reported that spike-specific CD8+ and CD4+ T cell responses were substantially broad after vaccination.

The sample here was peripheral blood, taken in a trial of Ad26.COV2.S vaccine versus placebo. The V and J genes are TRBV6-4 and TRBJ2-2; perhaps D is TRBD1 or TRBD2 (5 bases each). This clonotype was obtained from a person aged 18-65 years who received the Ad26.COV2.S COVID-19 vaccine or a placebo. Here the CDR3 reads CASSDGGPTGELFF. The DNA of the CDR3 is TGTGCCAGCAGTGACGGGGGACCCACCGGGGAGCTGTTTTTT.